Presented here are 21 T cell receptor beta chains from one specimen sequenced in a study of blood T cell repertoires in COVID-19. Assay: immunoSEQ multiplex PCR; the TCRdb copy retains only in-frame clones and omits some. Of approximately 230,000 clones detected, approximately 82% appear once; the ten largest clones hold roughly 5.8%. Specimen: peripheral blood. The receptors were sampled from an elderly man with acute or convalescent COVID-19.

The chain is built from TRBV6-6 and TRBJ1-5; 7 bases match TRBD1. The germline gives CDR1 MNHNY, CDR2 SVGAGI (reference sequence). J was trimmed by 5 bases and V by 6 bases; bases with no gene match: 4. The CDR3 runs to 13 residues. Here the CDR3 DNA reads TGTGCCAGCAGGATAACAGGGGATCAGCCCCAGCATTTT. Its translation is CASRITGDQPQHF.

This CDR3 is CASSPGGVSSYEQYF. The CDR3 bases are TGTGCCAGCAGTCCCGGGGGGGTAAGCTCCTACGAGCAGTACTTC. The rearrangement uses TRBV28 and TRBJ2-7, with 8 bases lining up with TRBD2. The CDR3 spans 15 residues. Germline V gene sequence: CDR1 MDHEN, CDR2 SYDVKM. The trim removed 5 bases at V and 0 bases at J, leaving 6 bases unmatched.

The V call is TRBV6-5, the J call TRBJ1-1, with 7 positions matching TRBD1. Trimming removed 4 bases from V and 1 base from J; junction bases left unmatched: 3. Germline V gives CDR1 MNHEY, CDR2 SVGAGI. CDR3 length equals 14 residues. The CDR3 DNA is TGTGCCAGCAGTTCAGGGGGGACGAACACTGAAGCTTTCTTT. This codes for CASSSGGTNTEAFF.

V usage is TRBV30 and J usage is TRBJ2-5; D is perhaps TRBD2 (6 bases). Trimming left V 3 bases short and J 4 bases short, with 15 bases between. Germline V CDR1 and CDR2: GTSNPN, SVGIG (reference sequence). The CDR3 runs to 14 residues. The CDR3 sequence is CAWRARGKGETQYF. The CDR3 nucleotides read TGTGCCTGGAGAGCGCGGGGTAAGGGAGAGACCCAGTACTTC.

This sequence joins TRBV3-1 (or the pseudogene TRBV3-2) and TRBJ1-2; TRBD1 might be the D (5 bases). The CDR3 extends over 18 amino acids. The V and J ends lost 4 bases and 7 bases respectively, with 28 bases between them. Germline CDR1 reads LGHDT; CDR2 reads YNNKEL (reference sequence). The chain's CDR3 is CASSRWGRRRRPEGGYTF. The CDR3 bases are TGTGCCAGCAGCCGGTGGGGGAGGAGGCGGCGCCCCGAGGGTGGCTACACCTTC.

This sequence joins TRBV6-1 and TRBJ2-5; the D gene is possibly TRBD1 (6 bases). This CDR3 comprises 13 residues. CDR1 is MNHNS and CDR2 is SASEGT in the germline V gene. The V and J ends lost 3 bases and 5 bases respectively, with 10 bases between them. The CDR3 DNA sequence: TGTGCCAGCAGTGATCGGACAGTGGAGACCCAGTACTTC. This codes for CASSDRTVETQYF.

The table lists this clone with a count of one. The CDR3 is CASSFRRGGTDTQYF. CDR3 sequence (DNA): TGTGCCAGCAGTTTTCGGCGGGGGGGCACAGATACGCAGTATTTT. This chain connects TRBV6-5 to TRBJ2-3, with 8 positions matching TRBD2. The junction had 4 bases not matched to a gene; V was cut back by 4 bases and J by 1 base. The germline V gene has CDR1 MNHEY and CDR2 SVGAGI. CDR3 length: 15 residues.

For the CDR3, the DNA is TGTGCCAGCAGCTTAGCGGGGCACACTGAAGCTTTCTTT. Translated, it gives CASSLAGHTEAFF. The V call is TRBV7-3, the J call TRBJ1-1; a possible D gene is TRBD1 (5 bases). With 2 bases removed from V and 3 bases from J, the gap between germline ends came to 7 bases. Germline loops: CDR1 SGHTA, CDR2 FQGTGA. This CDR3 spans 13 amino acids.

The chain couples TRBV2 to TRBJ2-3; 10 bases fit TRBD2. After removal of 6 bases from V and 4 bases from J, the junction contained 4 bases not matched to a gene. Germline V gene data show CDR1 as SNHLY and CDR2 as FYNNEI. This CDR3 has 14 residues. The DNA of the CDR3 is TGTGCCAGCAGCTTTAGCGGGGGGTCAGATACGCAGTATTTT. It translates to CASSFSGGSDTQYF.

V and J are TRBV28 and TRBJ1-5; a weak D match, TRBD1 (6 bases). Germline assignment: CDR1 MDHEN and CDR2 SYDVKM. The V end was cut by 9 bases, the J end by 0 bases, with 15 bases between. The CDR3 has 15 residues. CDR3 DNA: TGTGCCAGTTCTGGACAGCTACTTAGCAATCAGCCCCAGCATTTT. Translation gives CASSGQLLSNQPQHF.

Worth noting for this clone: The same CDR3 arises from other DNA sequences in this sample as well. V gene TRBV5-1 combines with J gene TRBJ2-2, with a weak D call TRBD1 (5 bases). V was clipped by 0 bases and J by 3 bases, with 9 bases between them. The CDR3 length is 15 residues. Per the germline V gene, CDR1 is SGHRS and CDR2 is YFSETQ. CDR3 DNA: TGCGCCAGCAGCTTGGCAGGGCAGGACACCGGGGAGCTGTTTTTT. It specifies CASSLAGQDTGELFF.

The chain combines TRBV9 with TRBJ1-3; 8 bases map to TRBD1. Germline lookup yields CDR1 SGDLS and CDR2 YYNGEE. V was pared by 0 bases and J by 0 bases, with 8 bases of the junction left unmatched. The CDR3 consists of 18 residues. CDR3 nucleotide sequence: TGTGCCAGCAGCGTAGGTATGGGGGACAGGAGCTCTGGAAACACCATATATTTT. This translates into CASSVGMGDRSSGNTIYF.

The chain couples TRBV7-2 to TRBJ1-1; 12 bases fit TRBD1. Germline loops: CDR1 SGHTA, CDR2 FQGNSA. The CDR3 extends over 16 amino acids. The V and J ends lost 2 bases and 2 bases, in that order; junction bases with no gene match: 3. The CDR3: CASSLWGQGANTEAFF. CDR3 DNA sequence: TGTGCCAGCAGCTTATGGGGACAGGGGGCCAACACTGAAGCTTTCTTT. The full variable domain, in which reference TRBV7-2 and TRBJ1-1 provide the parts outside the CDR3, is GAGVSQSPSNKVTEKGKDVELRCDPISGHTALYWYRQSLGQGLEFLIYFQGNSAPDKSGLPSDRFSAERTGGSVSTLTIQRTQQEDSAVYLCASSLWGQGANTEAFFGQGTRLTVV.

V is TRBV10-2 and J is TRBJ2-1; 8 bases line up with TRBD2. J was trimmed by 2 bases and V by 5 bases; bases with no gene match: 5. CDR3 size: 15 residues. Germline V CDR1 and CDR2: WSHSY, SAAADI. In nucleotides, the CDR3 is TGCGCCAGCAGTAGAAGCGGGAGAGCCTACAATGAGCAGTTCTTC. Translating gives CASSRSGRAYNEQFF.

The J gene is TRBJ2-5, the V gene TRBV5-1, with 8 positions matching TRBD1. Per the germline V gene, CDR1 is SGHRS and CDR2 is YFSETQ. Trimming removed 7 bases from V and 1 base from J; junction bases left unmatched: 0. The CDR3 length is 12 residues. As DNA, the CDR3 is TGCGCCAGCGGGACAGGCCAAGAGACCCAGTACTTC. Residues: CASGTGQETQYF.

V and J are TRBV5-1 and TRBJ2-1; tentatively, D is TRBD2 (6 bases). Trimming left V 4 bases short and J 5 bases short, with 13 bases between. From germline, CDR1 is SGHRS and CDR2 YFSETQ. The CDR3 covers 14 residues. This chain's CDR3 is CASSQASVHNEQFF. In nucleotides, the CDR3 is TGCGCCAGCAGCCAGGCTAGCGTGCACAATGAGCAGTTCTTC.

V usage is TRBV28 and J usage is TRBJ2-1; 7 bases align to TRBD2. This CDR3 has 15 amino acids. CDR1 is MDHEN and CDR2 is SYDVKM in the germline V gene. V shed 6 bases and J 6 bases; nucleotides not matched to a gene: 11. The chain's CDR3 is CASRLQIAGFNEQFF. The CDR3 DNA reads TGTGCCAGCAGACTGCAAATAGCGGGTTTCAATGAGCAGTTCTTC.

This chain joins TRBV5-1 and TRBJ2-3; 9 bases align to TRBD1. Per germline, CDR1 SGHRS and CDR2 YFSETQ. Trimming cost V 4 bases and J 0 bases; bases outside gene matches: 6. The CDR3 has 16 amino acids. CDR3: CASSTTGGKSTDTQYF. The CDR3 coding sequence is TGCGCCAGCAGCACAACAGGGGGCAAAAGCACAGATACGCAGTATTTT.

V usage is TRBV15 and J usage is TRBJ1-6; 7 positions match TRBD1. CDR1 LNHNV and CDR2 YYDKDF come from the germline V gene (reference sequence). The CDR3 is made up of 16 amino acids. The ends lost 0 bases at V and 7 bases at J; junction bases unmatched: 6. For the CDR3, the DNA is TGTGCCACCAGCAGAGAAACCGGGACAGCCAATTCACCCCTCCACTTT. Its protein is CATSRETGTANSPLHF. The entire variable domain, with the rest obtained from reference TRBV15 and TRBJ1-6, is as follows: DAMVIQNPRYQVTQFGKPVTLSCSQTLNHNVMYWYQQKSSQAPKLLFHYYDKDFNNEADTPDNFQSRRPNTSFCFLDIRSPGLGDTAMYLCATSRETGTANSPLHFGNGTRLTVT.

The chain employs TRBV28 and TRBJ2-7, with TRBD2 identical over 7 bases. The trim removed 5 bases at V and 3 bases at J, leaving 7 bases unmatched. CDR1 and CDR2 from the germline V gene are MDHEN and SYDVKM. CDR3 length: 14 residues. CDR3 nucleotides: TGTGCCAGCAGTAGTAGTTGGGGGGGCTACGAGCAGTACTTC. Residues: CASSSSWGGYEQYF.

Points on this clone: At one of its ends the junction is not consistent with the germline gene, which may arise from a read error. The CDR3 is CASSQAGAGELFF. The CDR3 nucleotides read TGTGCCAGCAGTCAAGCAGGGGCCGGGGAGCTGTTTTTT. V is TRBV3-1 (or the pseudogene TRBV3-2) and J is TRBJ2-2, with D possibly being TRBD1 (6 bases). The CDR3 length is 13 residues. Looked up from germline, CDR1 is LGHDT and CDR2 is YNNKEL (reference sequence).